Following are 25 T cell receptor beta chains from one sample sequenced in a study of monozygotic twins with inflammatory bowel disease. From the 5' RACE reads, TCRdb lists one entry per CDR3 protein and no DNA. The sample table sets out just over 300,000 distinct CDR3 sequences. Sequencing used blood. The receptors were sampled from a human donor with ulcerative colitis or Crohn's disease, or a healthy co-twin of an affected twin (not recorded which).

This rearrangement joins TRBV18 to TRBJ2-7; the TCRdb call, TRBD1, lacks DNA for checking. The CDR3 has 15 residues. CDR1 is KGHSH and CDR2 is LQKENI in the germline V gene. CDR3 sequence: CASSTGGGSFYEQYF.

The V call is TRBV7-2, the J call TRBJ1-2; there is no DNA to check the TCRdb D call of TRBD1. This CDR3 has 12 amino acids. The V gene's germline CDR1 is SGHTA and CDR2 FQGNSA. CDR3 protein: CASSYRVWGYTF. The full variable domain, completed using reference TRBV7-2 and TRBJ1-2, is GAGVSQSPSNKVTEKGKDVELRCDPISGHTALYWYRQSLGQGLEFLIYFQGNSAPDKSGLPSDRFSAERTGGSVSTLTIQRTQQEDSAVYLCASSYRVWGYTFGSGTRLTVV.

The chain employs TRBV4-1 and TRBJ2-1; no DNA is available, so the TRBD2 call from TCRdb remains unchecked. The V gene's germline CDR1 is MGHRA and CDR2 YSYEKL. CDR3 size: 16 residues. CDR3 loop: CASSQLAGTTYNEQFF.

The rearrangement joins TRBV5-1 to TRBJ2-7; the D call from TCRdb, TRBD2, cannot be confirmed without DNA. CDR1 and CDR2 from the germline V gene are SGHRS and YFSETQ. This CDR3 contains 14 residues. This chain's CDR3 is CASGNSGGPGEQYF.

V and J are TRBV12-3 or TRBV12-4 and TRBJ2-6; TCRdb returns TRBD1, unconfirmable since there is no DNA. This CDR3 has 16 residues. CDR3 region: CASSLVGAVGANVLTF.

The chain combines TRBV6-4 with TRBJ2-1; the D call from TCRdb, TRBD2, cannot be confirmed without DNA. The CDR3 runs to 15 residues. The V gene's germline CDR1 is MRHNA and CDR2 SNTAGT. CDR3 amino acids: CASSLQRAPYNEQFF.

The chain recombines TRBV28 with TRBJ2-7; TCRdb lists TRBD2, though no DNA is available to test this call. CDR3 length equals 13 residues. The V gene's germline CDR1 is MDHEN and CDR2 SYDVKM. Here the CDR3 reads CASYSGRGYEQYF.

The J gene is TRBJ1-6, the V gene TRBV30. The germline CDR1 and CDR2 sequences are GTSNPN and SVGIG (reference sequence). The CDR3 totals 13 residues. CDR3 region: CAWSVNWNSPLHF.

This sequence joins TRBV25-1 and TRBJ2-3; TCRdb designates TRBD1, a call that cannot be tested without DNA. The CDR3 has 15 amino acids. Germline CDR1 MGHDK, CDR2 SYGVNS. CDR3 sequence: CASSHSGQGTDTQYF.

The rearrangement links TRBV24-1 to TRBJ2-1; checking the TCRdb D call of TRBD2 is not possible without DNA. Germline V lookup: CDR1 KGHDR, CDR2 SFDVKD. This CDR3 contains 15 residues. The chain's CDR3 is CATSVVSGRYNEQFF.

The chain links TRBV19 to TRBJ1-5. This CDR3 is 13 amino acids long. Germline CDR1 is LNHDA and CDR2 is SQIVND (reference sequence). The CDR3 here is CASSMMGNQPQHF.

The chain employs TRBV4-3 and TRBJ2-7; TCRdb's D gene call, TRBD1, goes unchecked for lack of DNA. The CDR3 contains 15 residues. Germline V lookup: CDR1 LGHNA, CDR2 YSLEER. The CDR3 reads CASSQGYSGRVEQYF.

V gene TRBV7-9 combines with J gene TRBJ1-6; TCRdb proposes TRBD1, but this gene call is untestable without DNA. There are 16 residues in the CDR3. Germline loops: CDR1 SEHNR, CDR2 FQNEAQ (reference sequence). The CDR3 spells CASSPRGQGYNSPLHF. Full variable domain (missing parts from reference TRBV7-9 and TRBJ1-6): DTGVSQNPRHKITKRGQNVTFRCDPISEHNRLYWYRQTLGQGPEFLTYFQNEAQLEKSRLLSDRFSAERPKGSFSTLEIQRTEQGDSAMYLCASSPRGQGYNSPLHFGNGTRLTVT.

The chain links TRBV7-9 to TRBJ2-1; TCRdb indicates TRBD2, and absent DNA this call remains unverified. Germline CDR1 SEHNR, CDR2 FQNEAQ (reference sequence). The CDR3 is made up of 15 amino acids. The CDR3 here is CASSLHGTSENEQFF.

The genes are TRBV10-3 and TRBJ1-1; TCRdb's D gene call, TRBD1, goes unchecked for lack of DNA. The CDR3 runs to 13 residues. CDR1 and CDR2 (germline): ENHRY, SYGVKD. The CDR3 reads CAISEMGGTEAFF.

The genes are TRBV3-1 and TRBJ1-6; with no DNA, the TCRdb D assignment of TRBD1 cannot be verified. CDR3 length: 18 residues. In germline, CDR1 is LGHDT, CDR2 YNNKEL (reference sequence). The CDR3 spells CASSQARDSRGGNSPLHF.

The chain joins TRBV5-1 to TRBJ2-3; TCRdb's assignment of TRBD2 cannot be checked, as there is no DNA. This CDR3 region has 19 residues. The germline CDR1 and CDR2 sequences are SGHRS and YFSETQ. The CDR3 spells CASSLGHSGGRIRTDTQYF.

This chain connects TRBV2 to TRBJ2-1; TCRdb's D call, TRBD2, is unchecked because there is no DNA. Germline V gene lookup returns CDR1 SNHLY and CDR2 FYNNEI. This CDR3 has 13 amino acids. CDR3 sequence: CAGGPFRRDEQFF.

The chain is built from TRBV3-1 and TRBJ2-7; TCRdb designates TRBD2, a call that cannot be tested without DNA. The CDR3 sequence is 14 residues long. Germline CDR1 LGHDT, CDR2 YNNKEL (reference sequence). CDR3: CASSQTSVPYEQYF.

CDR3 residues: CASRIGPIGYTF. The chain has TRBV28 and TRBJ1-2; TCRdb's D call of TRBD1 is untestable without DNA. Germline CDR1 and CDR2: MDHEN and SYDVKM. CDR3 length: 12 amino acids.

The rearrangement uses TRBV20-1 and TRBJ2-6. There are 15 residues in the CDR3. CDR1 and CDR2 (germline): DFQATT, SNEGSKA (reference sequence). The CDR3 region is CSARDIGAGANVLTF.

This chain uses TRBV4-2 with TRBJ2-7; TCRdb's D call of TRBD1 is untestable without DNA. CDR3 length equals 14 residues. The germline V gene has CDR1 LGHNA and CDR2 YNFKEQ. CDR3: CASSQAGKNYEQYF.

The chain uses TRBV5-5 and TRBJ1-2. The CDR3 runs to 15 residues. Germline V gives CDR1 SGHKS, CDR2 YYEKEE (reference sequence). CDR3 region: CASQTGEALRYGYTF.

The chain recombines TRBV5-1 with TRBJ2-1. This CDR3 contains 13 residues. CDR1 is SGHRS and CDR2 is YFSETQ in the germline V gene. The CDR3 spells CASSLESFTEQFF.

The chain recombines TRBV5-1 with TRBJ2-7; TCRdb names TRBD1, which stays unverified in the absence of DNA. CDR1 is SGHRS, CDR2 YFSETQ, per germline. This CDR3 is built from 16 residues. The CDR3 sequence: CASSLQPGQGAYEQYF.